The next 9 T cell receptor beta chains were all read from a single sample in a study of blood T cell repertoires in COVID-19. Produced via immunoSEQ multiplex PCR; TCRdb's table is partial and in-frame only. The sample includes around 190,000 clones, 86% of them seen just once. The specimen sequenced was peripheral blood. Source of these receptors: a man between 65 and 80 years old with active or convalescent COVID-19.

The chain uses TRBV2 and TRBJ2-3; unclear D gene. Germline CDR1 is SNHLY and CDR2 is FYNNEI. The CDR3 spans 10 residues. Trimming took 5 bases from V and 12 from J, leaving 9 bases between them. The CDR3 is CASSTPFQYF. CDR3 bases: TGTGCCAGCAGTACTCCTTTTCAGTATTTT.

This clone has just a few counts. The genes are TRBV10-2 and TRBJ1-1; 7 bases line up with TRBD1. With V trimmed by 4 bases and J by 5 bases, 4 bases remained unmatched. Germline-derived CDR1 and CDR2 are WSHSY and SAAADI. The CDR3 extends over 13 amino acids. DNA for the CDR3: TGCGCCAGCAGTGCAGGGGGTCGGACTGAAGCTTTCTTT. It is translated as CASSAGGRTEAFF.

The chain carries TRBV5-1 and TRBJ2-5; a possible D gene is TRBD1 (6 bases). With 4 bases removed from V and 5 bases from J, the gap between germline ends came to 15 bases. CDR3 size: 14 residues. Germline-derived CDR1 and CDR2 are SGHRS and YFSETQ. Here the CDR3 DNA reads TGCGCCAGCAGCCCCGGACAGCGGCGGGAGACCCAGTACTTC. Protein: CASSPGQRRETQYF.

This clone turned up a few times. This chain joins TRBV18 and TRBJ1-6; D uncertain. Germline CDR1 and CDR2: KGHSH and LQKENI. Trimming removed 3 bases from V and 6 bases from J, with 12 bases in between. This CDR3 has 15 amino acids. The CDR3 DNA is TGTGCCAGCTCACCCGGTCTGATACTTAATTCACCCCTCCACTTT. Translating gives CASSPGLILNSPLHF.

This clone was detected once. The chain carries TRBV7-2 and TRBJ2-5; tentative D call: TRBD2 (6 bases). The length of the CDR3 is 16 residues. Germline CDR1 SGHTA, CDR2 FQGNSA. Trimming shortened V by 4 bases and J by 0 bases, and 15 bases separated the two germline ends. The CDR3 bases are TGTGCCAGCAGCTACGGGACTCATCGAAACCAAGAGACCCAGTACTTC. Its protein is CASSYGTHRNQETQYF.

This sequence joins TRBV28 and TRBJ1-1, with D maybe TRBD1 (6 bases). Trimming took 6 bases from V and 4 from J, leaving 9 bases between them. The CDR3 spans 12 residues. Germline V gene lookup returns CDR1 MDHEN and CDR2 SYDVKM. CDR3 in DNA: TGTGCCAGCAGAACAGGGCCCACTGAAGCTTTCTTT. Translated, it gives CASRTGPTEAFF.

The chain employs TRBV6-1 and TRBJ1-5; D unclear. The CDR3 is made up of 14 amino acids. V was clipped by 1 base and J by 5 bases, with 9 bases between them. From germline, CDR1 is MNHNS and CDR2 SASEGT. The CDR3 reads CASSEGTDYQPQHF. DNA of the CDR3: TGTGCCAGCAGTGAAGGAACAGATTATCAGCCCCAGCATTTT.

This clone was seen a few times. The chain employs TRBV2 and TRBJ1-6; D not resolved. CDR1 SNHLY and CDR2 FYNNEI come from the germline V gene. Between the trimmed V and J ends, which lost 8 bases and 9 bases, there was a span of 17 bases. The CDR3 runs to 14 residues. As DNA, the CDR3 is TGTGCCAGCCTTAGAGGAGGGTCAGGTTCACCCCTCCACTTT. This codes for CASLRGGSGSPLHF. Full variable domain (missing parts from reference TRBV2 and TRBJ1-6): EPEVTQTPSHQVTQMGQEVILRCVPISNHLYFYWYRQILGQKVEFLVSFYNNEISEKSEIFDDQFSVERPDGSNFTLKIRSTKLEDSAMYFCASLRGGSGSPLHFGNGTRLTVT.

This sequence joins TRBV9 and TRBJ1-6, with 8 bases that match TRBD1. Germline values: CDR1 SGDLS, CDR2 YYNGEE. This CDR3 is built from 14 residues. The trim removed 5 bases at V and 11 bases at J, leaving 9 bases unmatched. The CDR3 sequence: CASSRTGGMAPLHF. CDR3 nucleotide sequence: TGTGCCAGCAGTAGAACAGGGGGAATGGCACCCCTCCACTTT.